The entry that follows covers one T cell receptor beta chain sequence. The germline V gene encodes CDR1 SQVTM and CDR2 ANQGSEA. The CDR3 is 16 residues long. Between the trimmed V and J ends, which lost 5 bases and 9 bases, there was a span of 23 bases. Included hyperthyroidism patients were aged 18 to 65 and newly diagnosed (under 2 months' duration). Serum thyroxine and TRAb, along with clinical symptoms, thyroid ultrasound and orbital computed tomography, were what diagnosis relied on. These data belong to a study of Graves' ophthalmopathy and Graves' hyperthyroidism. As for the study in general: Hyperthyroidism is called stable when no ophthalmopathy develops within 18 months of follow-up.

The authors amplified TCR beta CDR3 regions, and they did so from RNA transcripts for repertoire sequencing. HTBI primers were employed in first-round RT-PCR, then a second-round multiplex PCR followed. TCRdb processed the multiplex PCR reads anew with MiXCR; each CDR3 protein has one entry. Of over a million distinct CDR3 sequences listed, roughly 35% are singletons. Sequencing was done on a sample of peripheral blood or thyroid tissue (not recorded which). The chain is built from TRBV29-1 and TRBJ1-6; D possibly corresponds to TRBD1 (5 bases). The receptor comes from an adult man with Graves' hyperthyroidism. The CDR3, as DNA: TGCAGCGTTCACCAGACCGGGCCTGGGGCCTTTTCACCCCTCCACTTT. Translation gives CSVHQTGPGAFSPLHF.